The 24 T cell receptor beta chains below all came from one sample that was sequenced in a study of cytomegalovirus exposure and HLA in healthy donors. PCR used 60 Vbeta primers and 13 Jbeta primers. Method: immunoSEQ multiplex PCR; TCRdb's copy keeps in-frame clones and lacks some. The sample includes about 110,000 clones, approximately 86% of them seen just once. Sequencing input: PBMCs. These receptor sequences come from a man aged 35 to 55 in good health and CMV-seronegative.

This rearrangement joins TRBV18 to TRBJ1-2, with a possible D match to TRBD1 (5 bases). V was shortened by 6 bases and J by 3 bases, with 11 bases between the two germline ends. The CDR3 spans 13 residues. CDR1 KGHSH and CDR2 LQKENI come from the germline V gene. This CDR3 is CASSPGQDYGYTF. The CDR3 DNA reads as TGTGCCAGCTCCCCAGGGCAGGACTATGGCTACACCTTC. The variable domain in full, completed from reference TRBV18 and TRBJ1-2, reads NAGVMQNPRHLVRRRGQEARLRCSPMKGHSHVYWYRQLPEEGLKFMVYLQKENIIDESGMPKERFSAEFPKEGPSILRIQQVVRGDSAAYFCASSPGQDYGYTFGSGTRLTVV.

V gene TRBV30 combines with J gene TRBJ2-7; D unclear. The CDR3 has 11 amino acids. Trimming shortened V by 0 bases and J by 5 bases, and 5 bases separated the two germline ends. Germline V gene lookup returns CDR1 GTSNPN and CDR2 SVGIG (reference sequence). The CDR3 DNA follows: TGTGCCTGGAGTGTGAGGAACGAGCAGTACTTC. Translated: CAWSVRNEQYF. Full variable domain (missing parts from reference TRBV30 and TRBJ2-7): SQTIHQWPATLVQPVGSPLSLECTVEGTSNPNLYWYRQAAGRGLQLLFYSVGIGQISSEVPQNLSASRPQDRQFILSSKKLLLSDSGFYLCAWSVRNEQYFGPGTRLTVT.

The V call is TRBV6-1, the J call TRBJ2-7; a possible D gene is TRBD2 (5 bases). The CDR3 is 13 amino acids. Germline values: CDR1 MNHNS, CDR2 SASEGT. Trimming stripped 4 bases from V and 6 bases from J, with 13 bases between. DNA for the CDR3: TGTGCCAGCAGTGCCCTCATAGCGAGCGAGCAGTACTTC. Translated: CASSALIASEQYF.

The genes are TRBV7-2 and TRBJ1-1, with a weak D call TRBD1 (6 bases). The CDR3 is made up of 15 amino acids. Trimming left V 5 bases short and J 5 bases short, with 18 bases between. CDR1 SGHTA and CDR2 FQGNSA come from the germline V gene. CDR3 protein: CASSRGGQGSTEAFF. The CDR3 coding sequence is TGTGCCAGCAGCAGGGGGGGCCAGGGTAGTACTGAAGCTTTCTTT.

V gene TRBV21-1 combines with J gene TRBJ2-7; the D call TRBD1 from the table was never checked on the DNA. TRBV21-1 constitutes a pseudogene. There are 15 residues in the CDR3. The CDR3 reads CASGPRKHGSYEQYF. The DNA for the CDR3 is TGTGCCAGCGGCCCCAGGAAACACGGCTCCTACGAGCAGTACTTC.

The sample holds a few counts of this clone. V usage is TRBV28 and J usage is TRBJ2-1; TRBD1 aligns across 10 bases. The CDR3 covers 15 residues. V was clipped by 6 bases and J by 6 bases; unmatched bases: 8. Germline V gene sequence: CDR1 MDHEN, CDR2 SYDVKM. CDR3 DNA sequence: TGTGCCAGCAGGCGACAGGGGGCGGTGGGCAATGAGCAGTTCTTC. It specifies CASRRQGAVGNEQFF.

V usage is TRBV6-5 and J usage is TRBJ1-2; unclear D gene. CDR1 and CDR2 (germline): MNHEY, SVGAGI. V was shortened by 4 bases and J by 5 bases, with 14 bases between the two germline ends. This CDR3 spans 14 amino acids. CDR3 sequence: CASSSRGRFYGYTF. Written as DNA, the CDR3 is TGTGCCAGCAGTTCCCGGGGTCGGTTTTATGGCTACACCTTC.

The chain joins TRBV6-1 to TRBJ2-5; the D is unclear. Germline V CDR1 and CDR2: MNHNS, SASEGT. The CDR3 is 12 amino acids. Trimming took 6 bases from V and 5 from J, leaving 10 bases between them. Here the CDR3 reads CASSVNEETQYF. CDR3 nucleotide sequence: TGTGCCAGCAGCGTGAACGAGGAGACCCAGTACTTC.

This clone turned up a few times. The chain employs TRBV7-9 and TRBJ2-1; 10 positions match TRBD2. With V trimmed by 2 bases and J by 9 bases, 4 bases remained unmatched. The germline gives CDR1 SEHNR, CDR2 FQNEAQ (reference sequence). This CDR3 contains 14 residues. The CDR3 DNA is TGTGCCAGCAGCTTAAGCGGGGGGGCTATTGAGCAGTTCTTC. Translating gives CASSLSGGAIEQFF. Full variable domain (missing parts from reference TRBV7-9 and TRBJ2-1): DTGVSQNPRHKITKRGQNVTFRCDPISEHNRLYWYRQTLGQGPEFLTYFQNEAQLEKSRLLSDRFSAERPKGSFSTLEIQRTEQGDSAMYLCASSLSGGAIEQFFGPGTRLTVL.

The chain has TRBV29-1 and TRBJ1-1; a possible D gene is TRBD1 (5 bases). V gave up 5 bases and J gave up 5 bases, with 24 bases separating them. The CDR3 totals 16 residues. Germline CDR1 reads SQVTM; CDR2 reads ANQGSEA. This chain's CDR3 is CSVLHGGGPNGTEAFF. The CDR3 DNA is TGCAGCGTTTTACACGGGGGAGGACCTAACGGGACTGAAGCTTTCTTT.

This clone was found a few times. This chain joins TRBV19 and TRBJ1-6; TRBD1 agrees at 7 bases. The V segment lost 0 bases and the J segment 0 bases; nucleotides outside the gene matches: 11. The CDR3 runs to 20 residues. In germline, CDR1 is LNHDA, CDR2 SQIVND (reference sequence). CDR3 sequence: CASSIDGLDRTSSYNSPLHF. The DNA of the CDR3 is TGTGCCAGTAGTATAGATGGGCTGGACAGGACGAGCTCCTATAATTCACCCCTCCACTTT. Full variable domain (missing parts from reference TRBV19 and TRBJ1-6): DGGITQSPKYLFRKEGQNVTLSCEQNLNHDAMYWYRQDPGQGLRLIYYSQIVNDFQKGDIAEGYSVSREKKESFPLTVTSAQKNPTAFYLCASSIDGLDRTSSYNSPLHFGNGTRLTVT.

The CDR3 is CASRRPGVTGLGTEAFF. The CDR3 DNA follows: TGTGCCAGCCGGAGGCCAGGGGTAACAGGACTGGGCACTGAAGCTTTCTTT. V usage is TRBV25-1 and J usage is TRBJ1-1, with D possibly being TRBD1 (6 bases). Germline values: CDR1 MGHDK, CDR2 SYGVNS. The CDR3 runs to 17 residues. Trimming took off 8 bases at V and 4 bases at J, with 26 bases between the two ends.

The gene calls are TRBV7-8 and TRBJ2-3; 10 bases are shared with TRBD2. Germline V gene lookup returns CDR1 SGHVS and CDR2 FQNEAQ. The CDR3 loop spans 18 amino acids. V lost 2 bases to trimming and J lost 6 bases; unmatched junction nucleotides: 14. CDR3 sequence: CASSLITSSSGSRDTQYF. CDR3 nucleotide sequence: TGTGCCAGCAGCTTAATTACGAGTTCTAGCGGGAGCCGTGATACGCAGTATTTT.

The J gene is TRBJ2-1, the V gene TRBV29-1; D unclear. This CDR3 is built from 12 residues. V was pared by 1 base and J by 7 bases, with 8 bases between. Looked up from germline, CDR1 is SQVTM and CDR2 is ANQGSEA. The CDR3 DNA reads as TGCAGCGTTGAAGTGAGTCGGAATGAGCAGTTCTTC. This sequence encodes CSVEVSRNEQFF.

This clone was seen more than once but under ten times. The CDR3 sequence: CASSTGLNYGYTF. In DNA form, the CDR3 reads TGTGCCAGCAGTACAGGGTTGAACTATGGCTACACCTTC. The chain uses TRBV5-5 and TRBJ1-2; D is possibly TRBD1 (6 bases). The CDR3 is 13 amino acids. Germline values: CDR1 SGHKS, CDR2 YYEKEE (reference sequence). With 5 bases removed from V and 2 bases from J, the gap between germline ends came to 10 bases.

The chain is built from TRBV7-8 and TRBJ2-5, with D possibly matching TRBD2 (7 bases). Germline lookup yields CDR1 SGHVS and CDR2 FQNEAQ. This CDR3 has 14 amino acids. V dropped 5 bases and J dropped 3 bases, with 13 bases sitting between them. CDR3 DNA: TGTGCCAGCAGCCCTCCGGGGGGCGAAGAGACCCAGTACTTC. Its protein product is CASSPPGGEETQYF.

This clone was seen a single time. The J gene is TRBJ2-1, the V gene TRBV29-1, with 9 nucleotides matching TRBD1. This CDR3 region has 14 residues. The J segment lost 1 base and the V segment lost 6 bases, leaving 4 bases of the junction unmatched. Germline V lookup: CDR1 SQVTM, CDR2 ANQGSEA. CDR3 coding DNA: TGCAGCGTGGACAGGGGCGGATCCTACAATGAGCAGTTCTTC. It translates to CSVDRGGSYNEQFF.

This clone was seen a single time. The V and J genes are TRBV5-4 and TRBJ1-4; D is unresolved. Germline CDR1 SGHNT, CDR2 YYREEE (reference sequence). Trimming took 0 bases from V and 0 from J, leaving 6 bases between them. The CDR3 sequence is 15 residues long. The CDR3 protein is CASSLGHSTNEKLFF. Written as DNA, the CDR3 is TGTGCCAGCAGCTTGGGTCACTCAACTAATGAAAAACTGTTTTTT.

The chain uses TRBV28 and TRBJ1-5; 10 bases agree with TRBD1. Germline CDR1 MDHEN, CDR2 SYDVKM. The CDR3 loop spans 16 amino acids. V lost 6 bases, J lost 4 bases, and 9 bases stayed unmatched. CDR3 nucleotides: TGTGCCAGCAGGGTAGGGGACAGGGGCCTTAATCAGCCCCAGCATTTT. This codes for CASRVGDRGLNQPQHF.

V and J are TRBV2 and TRBJ2-2, with D hard to call. The V gene's germline CDR1 is SNHLY and CDR2 FYNNEI. CDR3 size: 14 residues. V dropped 3 bases and J dropped 5 bases, with 10 bases sitting between them. CDR3 DNA: TGTGCCAGCAGTGAGGAGTCCATGACCGGGGAGCTGTTTTTT. It codes for CASSEESMTGELFF.

V and J are TRBV6-5 and TRBJ1-2, with D perhaps matching TRBD1 (6 bases). Germline V gene data show CDR1 as MNHEY and CDR2 as SVGAGI. This CDR3 is built from 15 residues. V lost 2 bases and J 8 bases, leaving 18 bases between the germline ends. The CDR3 sequence is CASSYAGQTLGGYTF. CDR3 sequence (DNA): TGTGCCAGCAGTTACGCCGGACAGACCCTGGGGGGCTACACCTTC.

The V gene is TRBV2, the J gene TRBJ2-7, with 7 bases fitting TRBD1. J lost 0 bases, V lost 6 bases, and 11 bases had no gene match. This CDR3 comprises 16 residues. CDR1 is SNHLY, CDR2 FYNNEI, per germline. CDR3 DNA sequence: TGTGCCAGCAGCGCCGGGACAGCCTATAGCTCCTACGAGCAGTACTTC. Translated, it gives CASSAGTAYSSYEQYF.

This chain links TRBV28 with TRBJ1-6; perhaps TRBD1 as D (6 bases). CDR3 length: 15 residues. V lost 5 bases to trimming and J lost 9 bases, with 17 bases between them. Germline V lookup: CDR1 MDHEN, CDR2 SYDVKM. In nucleotides, the CDR3 is TGTGCCAGCAGTCCTCTGACAGGAGGTATTTCACCCCTCCACTTT. Protein sequence: CASSPLTGGISPLHF.

The genes are TRBV6-5 and TRBJ1-3; D is unresolved. Trimming took 7 bases from V and 7 from J, leaving 14 bases between them. The CDR3 length is 13 residues. CDR1 MNHEY and CDR2 SVGAGI come from the germline V gene. Here the CDR3 reads CASIKPGVNTIYF. CDR3 bases: TGTGCCAGCATCAAGCCGGGAGTCAACACCATATATTTT.